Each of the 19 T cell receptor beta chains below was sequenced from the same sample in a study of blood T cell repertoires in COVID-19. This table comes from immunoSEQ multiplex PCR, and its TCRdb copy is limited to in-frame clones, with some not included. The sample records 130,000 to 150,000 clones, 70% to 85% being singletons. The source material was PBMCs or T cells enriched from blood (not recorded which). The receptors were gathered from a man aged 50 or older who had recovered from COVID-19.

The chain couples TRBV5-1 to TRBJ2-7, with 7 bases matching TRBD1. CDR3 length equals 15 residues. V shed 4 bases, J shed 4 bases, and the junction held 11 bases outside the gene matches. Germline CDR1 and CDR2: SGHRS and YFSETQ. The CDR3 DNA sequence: TGCGCCAGCAGCCCCCCCGGGACAGCGTCATACGAGCAGTACTTC. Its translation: CASSPPGTASYEQYF. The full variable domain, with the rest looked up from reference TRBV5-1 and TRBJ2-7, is KAGVTQTPRYLIKTRGQQVTLSCSPISGHRSVSWYQQTPGQGLQFLFEYFSETQRNKGNFPGRFSGRQFSNSRSEMNVSTLELGDSALYLCASSPPGTASYEQYFGPGTRLTVT.

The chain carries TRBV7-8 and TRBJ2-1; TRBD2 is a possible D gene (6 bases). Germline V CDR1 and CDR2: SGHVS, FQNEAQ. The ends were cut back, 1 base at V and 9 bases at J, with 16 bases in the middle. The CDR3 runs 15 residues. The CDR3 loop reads CASSLGASEVGEQFF. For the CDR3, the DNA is TGTGCCAGCAGCTTAGGGGCTAGCGAAGTGGGTGAGCAGTTCTTC.

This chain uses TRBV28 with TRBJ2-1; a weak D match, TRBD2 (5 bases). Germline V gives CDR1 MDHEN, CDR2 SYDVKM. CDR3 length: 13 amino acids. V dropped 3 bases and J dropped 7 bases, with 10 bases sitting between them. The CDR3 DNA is TGTGCCAGCAGTTTCCGCCGGAGGAATGAGCAGTTCTTC. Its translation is CASSFRRRNEQFF.

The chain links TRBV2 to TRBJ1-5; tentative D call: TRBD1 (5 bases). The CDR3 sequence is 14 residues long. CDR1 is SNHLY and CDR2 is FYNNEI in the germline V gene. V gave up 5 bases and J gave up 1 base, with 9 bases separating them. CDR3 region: CASSLQGSNQPQHF. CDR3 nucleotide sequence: TGTGCCAGCAGTCTTCAGGGAAGCAATCAGCCCCAGCATTTT. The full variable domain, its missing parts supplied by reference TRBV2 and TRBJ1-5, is EPEVTQTPSHQVTQMGQEVILRCVPISNHLYFYWYRQILGQKVEFLVSFYNNEISEKSEIFDDQFSVERPDGSNFTLKIRSTKLEDSAMYFCASSLQGSNQPQHFGDGTRLSIL.

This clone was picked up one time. Here the CDR3 DNA reads TGTGCCAGCAGCCAAGGAGGGGAGCAGTACTTC. Protein sequence: CASSQGGEQYF. The rearrangement links TRBV3-1 (or the pseudogene TRBV3-2) to TRBJ2-7; D possibly corresponds to TRBD2 (5 bases). CDR3 length equals 11 residues. Germline assignment: CDR1 LGHDT and CDR2 YNNKEL (reference sequence). The V gene lost 1 base and the J gene lost 7 bases, with 5 bases spanning the gap.

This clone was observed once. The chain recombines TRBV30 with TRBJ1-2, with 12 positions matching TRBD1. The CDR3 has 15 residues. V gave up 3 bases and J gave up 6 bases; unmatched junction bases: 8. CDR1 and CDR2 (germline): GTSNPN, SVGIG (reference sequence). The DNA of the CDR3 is TGTGCCTGGAGCGTAACCGGGACAGGGGGCAATGGCTACACCTTC. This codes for CAWSVTGTGGNGYTF.

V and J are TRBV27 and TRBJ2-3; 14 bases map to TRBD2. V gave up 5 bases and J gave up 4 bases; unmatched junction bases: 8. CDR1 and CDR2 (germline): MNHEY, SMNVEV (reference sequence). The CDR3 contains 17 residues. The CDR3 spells CASSPRTSGGPSDTQYF. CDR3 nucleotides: TGTGCCAGCAGTCCGAGGACTAGCGGGGGGCCGTCAGATACGCAGTATTTT.

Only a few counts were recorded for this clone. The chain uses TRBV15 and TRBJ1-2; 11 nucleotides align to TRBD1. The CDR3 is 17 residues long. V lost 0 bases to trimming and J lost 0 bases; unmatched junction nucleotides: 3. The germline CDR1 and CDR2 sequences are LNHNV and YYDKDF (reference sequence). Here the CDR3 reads CATSRDEGQGANYGYTF. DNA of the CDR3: TGTGCCACCAGCAGAGATGAGGGACAGGGGGCTAACTATGGCTACACCTTC.

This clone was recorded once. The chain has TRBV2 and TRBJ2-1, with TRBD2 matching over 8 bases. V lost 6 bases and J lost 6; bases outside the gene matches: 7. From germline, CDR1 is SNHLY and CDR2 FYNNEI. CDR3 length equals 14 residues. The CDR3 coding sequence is TGTGCCAGCAGACCCGGGGGGGCCGGCAATGAGCAGTTCTTC. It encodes CASRPGGAGNEQFF.

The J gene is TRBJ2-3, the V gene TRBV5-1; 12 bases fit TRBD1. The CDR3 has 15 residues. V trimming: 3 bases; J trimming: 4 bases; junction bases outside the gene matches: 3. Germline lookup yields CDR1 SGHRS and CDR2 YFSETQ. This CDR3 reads CASSWGQGASDTQYF. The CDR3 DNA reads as TGCGCCAGCAGCTGGGGACAGGGGGCATCAGATACGCAGTATTTT.

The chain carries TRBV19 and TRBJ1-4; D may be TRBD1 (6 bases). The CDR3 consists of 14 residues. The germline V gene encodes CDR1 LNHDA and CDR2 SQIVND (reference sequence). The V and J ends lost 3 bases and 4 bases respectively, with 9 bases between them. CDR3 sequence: CASSIARGNEKLFF. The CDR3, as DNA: TGTGCCAGTAGTATTGCCAGGGGTAATGAAAAACTGTTTTTT.

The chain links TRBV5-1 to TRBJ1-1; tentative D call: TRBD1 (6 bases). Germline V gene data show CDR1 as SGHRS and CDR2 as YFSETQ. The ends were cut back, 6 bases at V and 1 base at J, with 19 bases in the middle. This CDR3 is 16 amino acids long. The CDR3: CASNTGMRVENTEAFF. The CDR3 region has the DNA TGCGCCAGCAACACAGGGATGAGGGTTGAGAACACTGAAGCTTTCTTT.

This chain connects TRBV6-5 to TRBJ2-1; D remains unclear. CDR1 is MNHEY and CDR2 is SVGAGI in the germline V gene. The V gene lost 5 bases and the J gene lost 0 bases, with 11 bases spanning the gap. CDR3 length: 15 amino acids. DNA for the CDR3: TGTGCCAGCAGTCCGAACCCGAGCTCCTACAATGAGCAGTTCTTC. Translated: CASSPNPSSYNEQFF.

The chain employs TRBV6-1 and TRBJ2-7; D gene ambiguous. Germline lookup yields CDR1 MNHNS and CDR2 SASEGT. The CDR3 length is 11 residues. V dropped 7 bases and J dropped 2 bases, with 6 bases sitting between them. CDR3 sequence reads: CASMSAYEQYF. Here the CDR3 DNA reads TGTGCCAGCATGTCCGCCTACGAGCAGTACTTC.

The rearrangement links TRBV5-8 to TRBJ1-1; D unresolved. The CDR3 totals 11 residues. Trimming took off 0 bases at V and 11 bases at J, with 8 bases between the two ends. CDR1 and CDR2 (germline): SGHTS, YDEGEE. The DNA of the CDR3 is TGTGCCAGCAGCTTGGTCCAGGTGGCTTTCTTT. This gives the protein CASSLVQVAFF. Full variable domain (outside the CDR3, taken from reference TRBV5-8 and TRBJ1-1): EAGVTQSPTHLIKTRGQQATLRCSPISGHTSVYWYQQALGLGLQFLLWYDEGEERNRGNFPPRFSGRQFPNYSSELNVNALELEDSALYLCASSLVQVAFFGQGTRLTVV.

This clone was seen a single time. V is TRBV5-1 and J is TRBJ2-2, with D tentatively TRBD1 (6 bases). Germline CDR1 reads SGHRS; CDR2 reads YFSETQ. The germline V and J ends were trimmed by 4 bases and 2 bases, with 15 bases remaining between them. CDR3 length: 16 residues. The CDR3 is CASSTRQTGNTGELFF. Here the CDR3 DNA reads TGCGCCAGCAGCACCCGCCAGACAGGCAACACCGGGGAGCTGTTTTTT.

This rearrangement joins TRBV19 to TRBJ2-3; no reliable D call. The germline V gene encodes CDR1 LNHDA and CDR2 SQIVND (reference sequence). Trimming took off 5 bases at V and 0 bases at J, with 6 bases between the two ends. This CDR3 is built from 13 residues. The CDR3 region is CASSEVSTDTQYF. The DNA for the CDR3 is TGTGCCAGTAGTGAGGTGAGCACAGATACGCAGTATTTT.

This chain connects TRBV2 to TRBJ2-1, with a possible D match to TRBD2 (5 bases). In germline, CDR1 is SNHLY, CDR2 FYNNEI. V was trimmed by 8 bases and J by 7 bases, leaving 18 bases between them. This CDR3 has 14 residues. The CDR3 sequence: CASLAMFSNNEQFF. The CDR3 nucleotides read TGTGCCAGCCTAGCTATGTTTAGCAATAATGAGCAGTTCTTC.

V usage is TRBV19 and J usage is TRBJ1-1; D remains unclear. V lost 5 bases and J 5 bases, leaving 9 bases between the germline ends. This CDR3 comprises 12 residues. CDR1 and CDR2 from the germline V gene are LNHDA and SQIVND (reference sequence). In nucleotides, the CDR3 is TGTGCCAGTAGTTTCTTAATGACTGAAGCTTTCTTT. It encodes CASSFLMTEAFF.